This entry lists 2 T cell receptor beta chains sequenced from one sample in a study of CD8 T cells in Susac syndrome. When the RNA was reverse transcribed, random hexamers were used with an input of roughly 0.5 to 1 ug. TCRdb itself ran the immunoSEQ multiplex PCR reads through MiXCR, one entry per CDR3 protein. Of about 180,000 distinct CDR3 sequences listed, around 96% were seen once; the top ten hold 0.15% to 0.2%. Sequenced: CD8+ T cells from PBMCs. Source of these receptors: a human donor with multiple sclerosis.

This chain joins TRBV29-1 and TRBJ2-3; D call uncertain. The CDR3 covers 15 residues. Germline V CDR1 and CDR2: SQVTM, ANQGSEA. The germline V and J ends were trimmed by 3 bases and 2 bases, with 15 bases remaining between them. The CDR3 protein is CSVDPVLVATDTQYF. CDR3 DNA: TGCAGCGTTGATCCAGTTTTAGTCGCCACAGATACGCAGTATTTT.

The CDR3 loop is CASTPPSGNEQFF. For the CDR3, the DNA is TGTGCCAGCACCCCACCGTCGGGGAATGAGCAGTTCTTC. This rearrangement joins TRBV27 to TRBJ2-1, with TRBD2 as a possible D gene (5 bases). CDR1 and CDR2 from the germline V gene are MNHEY and SMNVEV (reference sequence). The CDR3 has 13 residues. Trimming took off 7 bases at V and 7 bases at J, with 14 bases between the two ends.